A single sample gave rise to the 23 T cell receptor beta chains below, sequenced in a study of blood T cell repertoires in COVID-19. Here immunoSEQ multiplex PCR was the method, and the copy in TCRdb shows in-frame clones only, minus some. The sample includes some 97,000 clones, 80% to 90% of them seen just once. The sequencing sample was made of PBMCs or T cells enriched from blood (not recorded which). Receptors originate from a woman between 45 and 60 years old who had recovered from COVID-19.

The chain is built from TRBV24-1 and TRBJ1-5; TRBD1 might be the D (6 bases). Germline V gene sequence: CDR1 KGHDR, CDR2 SFDVKD. The CDR3 runs 16 residues. Trimming pared 2 bases from V and 11 bases from J, leaving 21 bases between. The CDR3 nucleotides are TGTGCCACCAGTGATTCGGCCAGGGGTCCCCCTCAAGCCCAGCATTTT. This translates into CATSDSARGPPQAQHF.

This rearrangement joins TRBV6-4 to TRBJ2-1; no clear D gene. This CDR3 has 13 residues. Germline V gives CDR1 MRHNA, CDR2 SNTAGT. Trimming removed 4 bases from V and 0 bases from J, with 4 bases in between. The CDR3 region is CASSAGSYNEQFF. The CDR3 DNA reads TGTGCCAGCAGTGCGGGCTCCTACAATGAGCAGTTCTTC.

The chain employs TRBV6-5 and TRBJ2-1, with D possibly being TRBD1 (6 bases). The CDR3 spans 14 residues. The V gene's germline CDR1 is MNHEY and CDR2 SVGAGI. V was clipped by 7 bases and J by 2 bases, with 12 bases between them. CDR3 DNA: TGTGCCAGCACCACAGGGAATACCTACAATGAGCAGTTCTTC. It yields the protein CASTTGNTYNEQFF.

The chain combines TRBV2 with TRBJ2-7; TRBD1 is a possible D gene (5 bases). The germline gives CDR1 SNHLY, CDR2 FYNNEI. The CDR3 sequence is 15 residues long. The germline V and J ends were trimmed by 6 bases and 1 base, with 16 bases remaining between them. DNA of the CDR3: TGTGCCAGCAGGACCCCGCGACAGCCATCCTACGAGCAGTACTTC. Translated, it gives CASRTPRQPSYEQYF.

This clone was detected only a few times. The genes are TRBV7-9 and TRBJ2-5; TRBD2 is a possible D gene (5 bases). The CDR3 extends over 14 amino acids. CDR1 is SEHNR and CDR2 is FQNEAQ in the germline V gene (reference sequence). V lost 5 bases and J lost 2, with 12 bases in between. CDR3 protein: CASSRTGIQETQYF. CDR3 in DNA: TGTGCCAGCAGCCGAACCGGGATTCAAGAGACCCAGTACTTC.

This sequence joins TRBV14 and TRBJ2-3; D may be TRBD2 (5 bases). Per the germline V gene, CDR1 is SGHDN and CDR2 is FVKESK. This CDR3 spans 16 amino acids. V gave up 3 bases and J gave up 4 bases, with 17 bases separating them. CDR3 sequence reads: CASSQILARRADTQYF. The CDR3, as DNA: TGTGCCAGCAGCCAGATCCTGGCAAGGCGGGCAGATACGCAGTATTTT.

The chain carries TRBV19 and TRBJ1-4; D possibly corresponds to TRBD1 (5 bases). CDR3 length equals 13 residues. Trimming left V 7 bases short and J 5 bases short, with 11 bases between. Germline values: CDR1 LNHDA, CDR2 SQIVND (reference sequence). The chain's CDR3 is CASMLAGNEKLFF. CDR3 nucleotide sequence: TGTGCCAGTATGTTGGCAGGGAATGAAAAACTGTTTTTT.

There are a few counts of this clone. The chain uses TRBV7-6 and TRBJ2-3; tentatively, D is TRBD2 (6 bases). V lost 3 bases to trimming and J lost 3 bases, with 13 bases between them. The CDR3 has 15 amino acids. Germline V gene sequence: CDR1 SGHVS, CDR2 FNYEAQ. As DNA, the CDR3 is TGTGCCAGCAGCTTTGGCGGGGTTGCGACAGATACGCAGTATTTT. The encoded protein is CASSFGGVATDTQYF.

The rearrangement uses TRBV6-5 and TRBJ2-7; tentatively, D is TRBD1 (6 bases). Germline assignment: CDR1 MNHEY and CDR2 SVGAGI. There are 15 residues in the CDR3. Trimming shortened V by 6 bases and J by 0 bases, and 15 bases separated the two germline ends. The chain's CDR3 is CASSAWTEISYEQYF. The CDR3 DNA reads TGTGCCAGCAGCGCTTGGACAGAAATCTCCTACGAGCAGTACTTC.

This chain joins TRBV9 and TRBJ2-1; 8 bases line up with TRBD2. This CDR3 contains 14 residues. V shed 4 bases and J 7 bases; nucleotides not matched to a gene: 7. Germline CDR1 and CDR2: SGDLS and YYNGEE. The CDR3 loop reads CASSSPGGWNEQFF. The DNA of the CDR3 is TGTGCCAGCAGCTCCCCGGGAGGGTGGAATGAGCAGTTCTTC.

The rearrangement uses TRBV5-4 and TRBJ2-4; D call uncertain. Trimming pared 0 bases from V and 15 bases from J, leaving 13 bases between. The CDR3 length is 12 residues. Looked up from germline, CDR1 is SGHNT and CDR2 is YYREEE (reference sequence). CDR3 sequence reads: CASSLEPWCWYF. CDR3 sequence (DNA): TGTGCCAGCAGCTTGGAGCCTTGGTGTTGGTACTTC. The variable domain in full, with the rest retrieved from reference TRBV5-4 and TRBJ2-4, is ETGVTQSPTHLIKTRGQQVTLRCSSQSGHNTVSWYQQALGQGPQFIFQYYREEENGRGNFPPRFSGLQFPNYSSELNVNALELDDSALYLCASSLEPWCWYFGAGTRLSVL.

The table lists this clone with a few counts. This chain links TRBV19 with TRBJ1-6; possible D gene TRBD1, 5 bases. The V end was cut by 3 bases, the J end by 8 bases, with 11 bases between. CDR1 LNHDA and CDR2 SQIVND come from the germline V gene (reference sequence). This CDR3 is built from 14 residues. In DNA form, the CDR3 reads TGTGCCAGTAGTATCGGGGGATGGGATTCACCCCTCCACTTT. Protein product: CASSIGGWDSPLHF.

The chain employs TRBV30 and TRBJ2-7; the match to TRBD1 covers 9 bases. Germline assignment: CDR1 GTSNPN and CDR2 SVGIG (reference sequence). This CDR3 region has 14 residues. V dropped 3 bases and J dropped 4; count of bases not matched to a gene: 7. CDR3 sequence (DNA): TGTGCCTGGAGGAAACAGGGGGCCCTTTACGAGCAGTACTTC. Translation: CAWRKQGALYEQYF.

The chain is built from TRBV11-3 and TRBJ2-2; 7 nucleotides align to TRBD2. Germline assignment: CDR1 SGHNT and CDR2 YENEEA. The CDR3 totals 14 residues. V gave up 6 bases and J gave up 2 bases; unmatched junction bases: 3. The CDR3 is CASRAGLNTGELFF. The CDR3 DNA follows: TGTGCCAGCAGAGCGGGACTAAACACCGGGGAGCTGTTTTTT.

The rearrangement links TRBV2 to TRBJ1-5, with TRBD1 as a possible D gene (6 bases). CDR1 SNHLY and CDR2 FYNNEI come from the germline V gene. The length of the CDR3 is 14 residues. V lost 6 bases and J lost 3, with 12 bases in between. DNA of the CDR3: TGTGCCAGCAGAGCACAGGGCCTCAATCAGCCCCAGCATTTT. This encodes CASRAQGLNQPQHF. Full variable domain (missing parts from reference TRBV2 and TRBJ1-5): EPEVTQTPSHQVTQMGQEVILRCVPISNHLYFYWYRQILGQKVEFLVSFYNNEISEKSEIFDDQFSVERPDGSNFTLKIRSTKLEDSAMYFCASRAQGLNQPQHFGDGTRLSIL.

V is TRBV5-5 and J is TRBJ2-5, with 7 bases matching TRBD1. CDR3 size: 13 residues. Germline V gene data show CDR1 as SGHKS and CDR2 as YYEKEE (reference sequence). Trimming took 4 bases from V and 2 from J; bases not matched to a gene: 2. The CDR3, as DNA: TGTGCCAGCAGCCCGGGACAGCAAGAGACCCAGTACTTC. Amino acids: CASSPGQQETQYF.

The chain is built from TRBV28 and TRBJ2-7, with TRBD1 as a possible D gene (5 bases). CDR1 MDHEN and CDR2 SYDVKM come from the germline V gene. The CDR3 covers 15 residues. The germline V and J ends were trimmed by 1 base and 3 bases, with 13 bases remaining between them. The CDR3 loop reads CASSLSGRGYYEQYF. In DNA, the CDR3 is TGTGCCAGCAGTTTATCGGGTAGGGGATACTACGAGCAGTACTTC. The whole variable domain, filled in from reference TRBV28 and TRBJ2-7, reads DVKVTQSSRYLVKRTGEKVFLECVQDMDHENMFWYRQDPGLGLRLIYFSYDVKMKEKGDIPEGYSVSREKKERFSLILESASTNQTSMYLCASSLSGRGYYEQYFGPGTRLTVT.

As DNA, the CDR3 is TGTGCCAGCAGCTTAGGGGAGAAGGAGCAGTACTTC. Its protein product is CASSLGEKEQYF. The chain carries TRBV7-9 and TRBJ2-7; D might be TRBD2 (5 bases). V lost 1 base and J lost 7, with 8 bases in between. Looked up from germline, CDR1 is SEHNR and CDR2 is FQNEAQ (reference sequence). The CDR3 consists of 12 residues.

The chain is built from TRBV24-1 and TRBJ2-1; 11 nucleotides align to TRBD2. The CDR3 is made up of 16 amino acids. The trim removed 7 bases at V and 8 bases at J, leaving 12 bases unmatched. Germline-derived CDR1 and CDR2 are KGHDR and SFDVKD. This CDR3 is CATSLAGGPQGDEQFF. DNA of the CDR3: TGTGCCACCAGCCTAGCGGGAGGTCCCCAGGGCGATGAGCAGTTCTTC.

V gene TRBV21-1 combines with J gene TRBJ2-7; the table's D call TRBD1 went unverified against the DNA. TRBV21-1 has pseudogene status. This CDR3 region has 16 residues. The CDR3 DNA reads as TGTGCCAGCAGCAAAGTGTCGAGACAGCGCTCCTACGAGCAGTACTTC. Its protein is CASSKVSRQRSYEQYF.

This chain uses TRBV27 with TRBJ1-1; 9 bases align to TRBD1. The CDR3 runs 13 residues. From germline, CDR1 is MNHEY and CDR2 SMNVEV (reference sequence). After removal of 3 bases from V and 11 bases from J, the junction contained 7 bases not matched to a gene. CDR3 in DNA: TGTGCCAGCAGTTTTTCACAGGGGGCGGGCGCTTTCTTT. Translation gives CASSFSQGAGAFF.

This chain links TRBV27 with TRBJ2-2, with 9 bases matching TRBD2. V lost 2 bases to trimming and J lost 1 base; unmatched junction nucleotides: 8. Germline V gives CDR1 MNHEY, CDR2 SMNVEV (reference sequence). The CDR3 runs to 18 residues. The CDR3 DNA is TGTGCCAGCAGTTTAATGCTAGCGGGGAGACTGAACACCGGGGAGCTGTTTTTT. This encodes CASSLMLAGRLNTGELFF.

Of note for this clone: Other nucleotide sequences in the sample specify the same CDR3. V is TRBV5-1 and J is TRBJ2-4; 10 positions agree with TRBD1. From germline, CDR1 is SGHRS and CDR2 YFSETQ. J gave up 6 bases and V 0 bases, and 0 bases lay outside the gene matches. The CDR3 sequence is 14 residues long. CDR3 bases: TGCGCCAGCAGCTTGGGGACAGGGGGAAACATTCAGTACTTC. Translating gives CASSLGTGGNIQYF.